One T cell receptor beta chain is described in this entry. Its antigen specificity is not known. Per-base quality was not reported, and no clone a single base away is much larger than it. The data were taken from a study of blood T cell repertoires in COVID-19 (dated by TCRdb to the early 2020s). Broadly, across the study: Samples covering the acute and convalescent phases of COVID-19 were provided by collaborators in the United States, Italy and Spain. The material from the prospective study consisted of cDNA or gDNA derived from T cells, B-cell-depleted T cells, or PBMCs. Subjects who had been exposed to COVID-19, were actively infected with it, or had recovered from it provided the deeply sampled blood TCRbeta repertoires that made up the dataset. The repertoires were released in a freely available public database intended as a resource for research on the immune response to SARS-CoV-2. Samples came from the ongoing ImmuneRACE study (first 160 participants) plus 1,254 subjects from 6 global collaborators. Nearly every sample came with metadata listing a de-identified subject ID, COVID-19 status, age in years and sex. Where HLA class I and class II types were available, the types were taken from metadata supplied by the sample provider, not from assay-based typing.

The immunoSEQ Assay, a bias-controlled multiplex PCR, was used to amplify TCRbeta CDR3 regions from genomic DNA. As for the original processing: The number of nucleated cells in each sample was estimated by amplification of reference gene primers within the assay. To quantify the absolute abundance of each unique TCRbeta CDR3 rearrangement, sequence reads were collapsed and filtered. For each sample, productive Simpson clonality was calculated by taking the square root of Simpson's diversity index across productive rearrangements. Held by TCRdb, this immuneACCESS table contains in-frame sequences only and omits some clones. Under half of the omission traces to an unresolved V gene where checked; the cause of the rest is unknown. Clonal size and the V and J genes are those of that table, whereas D and trimming came from the DNA. The sample data list about 250,000 clones, and 80% to 90% of these were observed just once. Approximately 4.8% of the sample is in the top ten clones.

Each collaborating institution followed its own protocols to collect whole blood in K2EDTA tubes. Collaborator samples were shipped for TCRbeta analysis as frozen whole blood, isolated PBMCs, or DNA extracted from either sample type. Study-level results and caveats: The quantity of clinical and demographic metadata differed by source and by participant and was supplied without curation.

The receptor was isolated from a woman in her seventies with acute or convalescent COVID-19. The sequencing input was peripheral blood.

The CDR3 region reads CASSVGSRDSLAEAFF. The DNA sequence reads TGTGCCAGCAGCGTAGGATCCCGGGATAGTCTCGCTGAAGCTTTCTTT. The chain joins TRBV9 to TRBJ1-1; the D gene cannot be named for sure. The CDR3, from cysteine to phenylalanine, totals 16 residues. Kept here is only the CDR3 DNA, which spans 48 bases and is read in frame from base 1. Based on the germline V gene, the CDR1 and CDR2 sequences are SGDLS and YYNGEE. V loses 0 bases of germline sequence and J loses 6 bases, and the interval between the two ends is 18 bases.